The 5 T cell receptor beta chains presented below share a single source sample, sequenced in a study of beta chain features in type 1 diabetes. Sequencing targeted expressed TCRB transcripts, as all isolated RNA had been reverse transcribed. Data came from immunoSEQ multiplex PCR; TCRdb stores just in-frame clones and leaves some out. This sample carries 35,000 to 50,000 clones, roughly 50% of them seen once, and the ten largest clones take around 0.25%. Sequenced material: stem cell memory CD4+ T cells from blood. Source of these receptors: a woman aged 25 to 39 in good health.

The gene calls are TRBV19 and TRBJ1-1; possible D gene TRBD1, 5 bases. Germline V gives CDR1 LNHDA, CDR2 SQIVND (reference sequence). V shed 5 bases and J shed 10 bases, with 14 bases lying between them. The CDR3 sequence is 12 residues long. Here the CDR3 reads CASSFKGGGAFF. CDR3 coding DNA: TGTGCCAGTAGTTTCAAGGGCGGGGGAGCTTTCTTT. Complete variable domain (other parts from reference TRBV19 and TRBJ1-1): DGGITQSPKYLFRKEGQNVTLSCEQNLNHDAMYWYRQDPGQGLRLIYYSQIVNDFQKGDIAEGYSVSREKKESFPLTVTSAQKNPTAFYLCASSFKGGGAFFGQGTRLTVV.

This chain connects TRBV7-6 to TRBJ2-1; 12 bases fit TRBD2. There are 20 residues in the CDR3. V lost 2 bases, J lost 4 bases, and 15 bases stayed unmatched. The germline CDR1 and CDR2 sequences are SGHVS and FNYEAQ. CDR3 DNA sequence: TGTGCCAGCAGCTTAAGGGATAGACTAGCGGGAGATTTTGAGTACAATGAGCAGTTCTTC. Its translation: CASSLRDRLAGDFEYNEQFF.

This clone occurred a few times. J is TRBJ2-5 and V is TRBV6-1; TRBD1 aligns across 9 bases. CDR3 length equals 14 residues. Unmatched junction bases numbered 7, after V lost 6 bases and J lost 5 bases. Germline CDR1 and CDR2: MNHNS and SASEGT. For the CDR3, the DNA is TGTGCCAGCAGGCCCAACAGGGGGCAGGAGACCCAGTACTTC. The encoded protein is CASRPNRGQETQYF.

This clone was seen more than once but under ten times. The rearrangement joins TRBV5-4 to TRBJ1-1, with D maybe TRBD1 (6 bases). V was shortened by 4 bases and J by 1 base, with 17 bases between the two germline ends. Germline-derived CDR1 and CDR2 are SGHNT and YYREEE (reference sequence). The CDR3 is 16 amino acids. The CDR3 sequence: CASSVGVTGTNTEAFF. The CDR3, as DNA: TGTGCCAGCAGCGTTGGGGTAACAGGGACGAACACTGAAGCTTTCTTT.

A few counts support this clone. This chain connects TRBV30 to TRBJ2-7, with 15 bases lining up with TRBD2. The germline gives CDR1 GTSNPN, CDR2 SVGIG (reference sequence). V shed 4 bases, J shed 6 bases, and the junction held 13 bases outside the gene matches. This CDR3 has 17 amino acids. In DNA form, the CDR3 reads TGTGCCTGGAAGACGACCGGGACTAGCGGGAGGAGGGGCGAGCAGTACTTC. The encoded protein is CAWKTTGTSGRRGEQYF.